The 5 T cell receptor beta chains listed next were all sequenced from one sample in a study of PD-L1 blockade in urothelial cancer. Time point of the sample: peripheral blood 6 weeks after treatment start. Sequenced by immunoSEQ multiplex PCR; TCRdb stores in-frame clones only, minus some. The data show some 120,000 clones, about 84% seen once. The material was PBMCs, obtained around atezolizumab (anti-PD-L1) treatment. The receptors were gathered from a middle-aged man with urothelial cancer.

The chain couples TRBV5-1 to TRBJ2-5; TRBD1 is a possible D gene (6 bases). The CDR3 loop spans 15 amino acids. Germline V gene lookup returns CDR1 SGHRS and CDR2 YFSETQ. Trimming took 1 base from V and 2 from J, leaving 12 bases between them. The CDR3 region is CASSLIGRGQETQYF. CDR3 coding DNA: TGCGCCAGCAGCTTGATCGGCAGGGGACAAGAGACCCAGTACTTC.

V gene TRBV25-1 combines with J gene TRBJ2-7; 10 nucleotides line up with TRBD2. The V gene's germline CDR1 is MGHDK and CDR2 SYGVNS. Unmatched junction bases numbered 6, after V lost 5 bases and J lost 5 bases. The CDR3 totals 14 residues. The CDR3 coding sequence is TGTGCCAGCAGTAAGACCGGGACTAGCGACGAGCAGTACTTC. It translates to CASSKTGTSDEQYF.

The chain recombines TRBV2 with TRBJ2-5; D perhaps matches TRBD2 (6 bases). CDR3 size: 15 residues. Germline V gives CDR1 SNHLY, CDR2 FYNNEI. V was shortened by 4 bases and J by 3 bases, with 15 bases between the two germline ends. The CDR3 loop is CASSVDIAAKETQYF. The CDR3 region has the DNA TGTGCCAGCAGTGTCGACATAGCGGCTAAAGAGACCCAGTACTTC.

The J gene is TRBJ1-6, the V gene TRBV19; D gene ambiguous. The length of the CDR3 is 13 residues. CDR1 and CDR2 (germline): LNHDA, SQIVND (reference sequence). Trimming shortened V by 3 bases and J by 9 bases, and 9 bases separated the two germline ends. The CDR3 coding sequence is TGTGCCAGTAGTATCGCCAGAGGTTCACCCCTCCACTTT. This encodes CASSIARGSPLHF.

The CDR3 region is CASTPTSGTYEQYF. CDR3 coding DNA: TGTGCCAGCACCCCCACTAGCGGGACTTACGAGCAGTACTTC. The chain combines TRBV6-6 with TRBJ2-7; 10 bases are a match to TRBD2. CDR3 length: 14 amino acids. V shed 7 bases and J 4 bases; nucleotides not matched to a gene: 7. Germline V lookup: CDR1 MNHNY, CDR2 SVGAGI (reference sequence).